The 5 T cell receptor beta chains reported below all come from one sample, sequenced in a study of OX40 agonist ivuxolimab in advanced cancers. Repertoires were generated with immunoSEQ multiplex PCR, while TCRdb's copy carries only in-frame clones and drops some. Here the sample spans 50,000 or so clones, 60% to 80% being singletons. The input for sequencing was CD4+ or CD8+ T cells sorted from blood, taken in a trial of the OX40 agonist ivuxolimab. These receptors were collected from an adult with an advanced solid tumor such as melanoma, head and neck, liver or kidney cancer.

The rearrangement uses TRBV5-1 and TRBJ2-3, with 7 bases aligning to TRBD1. Germline-derived CDR1 and CDR2 are SGHRS and YFSETQ. The trim removed 4 bases at V and 4 bases at J, leaving 12 bases unmatched. This CDR3 contains 16 residues. This CDR3 is CASSPQDRLSPDTQYF. As DNA, the CDR3 is TGCGCCAGCAGCCCCCAGGACAGGCTTTCTCCAGATACGCAGTATTTT.

The CDR3 sequence is CASSQRGTGELFF. The CDR3, as DNA: TGTGCCAGCTCACAACGGGGCACCGGGGAGCTGTTTTTT. This chain uses TRBV18 with TRBJ2-2, with D possibly matching TRBD2 (5 bases). Germline values: CDR1 KGHSH, CDR2 LQKENI. This CDR3 contains 13 residues. V shed 4 bases and J shed 4 bases, with 7 bases lying between them.

This chain joins TRBV5-1 and TRBJ2-3; 12 positions match TRBD2. The ends lost 4 bases at V and 6 bases at J; junction bases unmatched: 6. Germline V lookup: CDR1 SGHRS, CDR2 YFSETQ. The CDR3 extends over 15 amino acids. The CDR3 bases are TGCGCCAGCAGCGTCACCGGGACTAGCGGGGATACGCAGTATTTT. Translation: CASSVTGTSGDTQYF.

This chain joins TRBV5-1 and TRBJ1-2; TRBD1 is a possible D gene (5 bases). V lost 4 bases and J lost 8, with 15 bases in between. CDR3 size: 13 residues. CDR1 is SGHRS, CDR2 YFSETQ, per germline. CDR3: CASSLRGSGGYTF. Written as DNA, the CDR3 is TGCGCCAGCAGCCTGAGAGGGTCAGGGGGCTACACCTTC.

The rearrangement joins TRBV5-1 to TRBJ1-4; the D gene is possibly TRBD1 (6 bases). Germline values: CDR1 SGHRS, CDR2 YFSETQ. V was clipped by 1 base and J by 8 bases, with 15 bases between them. This CDR3 is 15 amino acids long. The CDR3 region has the DNA TGCGCCAGCAGCTTGTCGGGGGCGAAAGGCGAAAAACTGTTTTTT. This codes for CASSLSGAKGEKLFF.